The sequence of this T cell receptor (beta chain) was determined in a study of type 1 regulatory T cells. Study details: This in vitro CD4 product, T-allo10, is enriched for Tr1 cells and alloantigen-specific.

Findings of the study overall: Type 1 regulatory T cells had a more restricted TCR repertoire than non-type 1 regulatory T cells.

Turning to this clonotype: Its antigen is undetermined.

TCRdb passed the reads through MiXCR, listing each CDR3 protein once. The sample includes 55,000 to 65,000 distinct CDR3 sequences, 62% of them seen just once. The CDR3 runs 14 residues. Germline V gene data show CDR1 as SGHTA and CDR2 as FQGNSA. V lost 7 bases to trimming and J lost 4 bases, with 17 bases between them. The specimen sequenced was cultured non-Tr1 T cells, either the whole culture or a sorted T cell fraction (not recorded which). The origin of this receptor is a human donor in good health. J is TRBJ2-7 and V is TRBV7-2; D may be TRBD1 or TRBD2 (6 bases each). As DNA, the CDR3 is TGTGCCAGCACCTCGGTAGGGGGGAGGTACGAGCAGTACTTC. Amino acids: CASTSVGGRYEQYF.